This T cell receptor (beta chain) was sequenced during a study of control samples from healthy donors and cancer patients. The table lists this clone with a count of one. Sequenced by immunoSEQ multiplex PCR; TCRdb stores in-frame clones only, minus some. The repertoire holds approximately 120,000 clones, with around 89% as singletons. This CDR3 contains 13 residues. V lost 0 bases to trimming and J lost 5 bases, with 7 bases between them. CDR1 SGHAT and CDR2 FQNNGV come from the germline V gene. Input material: blood. This chain connects TRBV11-2 to TRBJ1-1; possible D gene TRBD1, 5 bases. The clonotype comes from a woman between 45 and 65 years old in good health. The CDR3 sequence is CASSLEGETEAFF. CDR3 in DNA: TGTGCCAGCAGCTTAGAGGGGGAGACTGAAGCTTTCTTT.